This T cell receptor beta chain was profiled in a study of T cells in Graves' hyperthyroidism and ophthalmopathy. This CDR3 contains 13 residues. The germline CDR1 and CDR2 sequences are GTSNPN and SVGIG (reference sequence). V was clipped by 4 bases and J by 5 bases; unmatched bases: 6. Patients with ophthalmopathy all had a Clinical Activity Score of at least 3, a NOSPECS grade of at least 4 and duration under 3 months. Uncontrolled infections, other autoimmune diseases, pregnancy or lactation led to exclusion of patients. Study-level points and caveats: Ophthalmopathy was told apart from stable hyperthyroidism by a 13 V-J model.

This clonotype was detected ten times or more. Antigen unknown. Amplified TCR beta CDR3 regions derived from RNA transcripts. The HTBI primer set was used in a first-round RT-PCR of the TCR CDR3. Each CDR3 protein gets one entry after TCRdb re-called the multiplex PCR reads with MiXCR. The data show 600,000 to 700,000 distinct CDR3 sequences, roughly 15% seen once. This receptor was taken from a woman aged 40 to 50 with Graves' ophthalmopathy. The chain combines TRBV30 with TRBJ2-5, with 8 bases aligning to TRBD1. Sequenced: blood. In nucleotides, the CDR3 is TGTGCCTGGAATACAGGGGGTGATGAGACCCAGTACTTC. It translates to CAWNTGGDETQYF.